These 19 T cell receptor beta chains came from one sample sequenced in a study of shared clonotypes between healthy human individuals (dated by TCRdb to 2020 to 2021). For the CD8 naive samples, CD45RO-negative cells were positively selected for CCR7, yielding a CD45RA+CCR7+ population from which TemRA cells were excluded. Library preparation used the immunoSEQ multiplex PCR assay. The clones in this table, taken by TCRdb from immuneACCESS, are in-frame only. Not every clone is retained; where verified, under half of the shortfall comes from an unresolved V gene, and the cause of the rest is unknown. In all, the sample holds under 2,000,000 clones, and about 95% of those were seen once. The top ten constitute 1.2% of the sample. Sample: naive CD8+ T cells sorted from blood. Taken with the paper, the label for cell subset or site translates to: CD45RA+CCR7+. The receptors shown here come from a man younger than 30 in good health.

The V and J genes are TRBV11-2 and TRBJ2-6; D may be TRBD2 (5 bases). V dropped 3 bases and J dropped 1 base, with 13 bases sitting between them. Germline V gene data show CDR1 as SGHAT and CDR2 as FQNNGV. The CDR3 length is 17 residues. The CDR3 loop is CASSFGPSLSGANVLTF. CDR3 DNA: TGTGCCAGCAGCTTCGGGCCTAGCTTATCTGGGGCCAACGTCCTGACTTTC.

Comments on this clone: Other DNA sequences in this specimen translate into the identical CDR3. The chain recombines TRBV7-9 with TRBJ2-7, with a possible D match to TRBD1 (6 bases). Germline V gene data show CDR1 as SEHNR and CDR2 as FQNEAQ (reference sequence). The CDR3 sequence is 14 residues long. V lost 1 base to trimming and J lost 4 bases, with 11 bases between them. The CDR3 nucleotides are TGTGCCAGCAGCTTAGTGACAGGAAGTTACGAGCAGTACTTC. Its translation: CASSLVTGSYEQYF.

This chain's CDR3 is CASSFGGGTGNTIYF. Written as DNA, the CDR3 is TGTGCCAGCAGCTTTGGGGGGGGCACTGGAAACACCATATATTTT. J is TRBJ1-3 and V is TRBV13; D is possibly TRBD1 (6 bases). The CDR3 consists of 15 residues. Germline values: CDR1 PRHDT, CDR2 FYEKMQ (reference sequence). The ends were cut back, 3 bases at V and 2 bases at J, with 11 bases in the middle.

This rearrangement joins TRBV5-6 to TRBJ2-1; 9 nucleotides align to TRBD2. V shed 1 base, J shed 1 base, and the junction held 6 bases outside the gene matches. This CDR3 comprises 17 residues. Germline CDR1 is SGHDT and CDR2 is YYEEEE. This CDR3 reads CASSLLGLAASYNEQFF. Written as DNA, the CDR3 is TGTGCCAGCAGCTTGCTGGGACTAGCTGCTTCCTACAATGAGCAGTTCTTC.

The CDR3 DNA follows: TGTGCCAGCAGCTTAGAGGGTAGCAATCAGCCCCAGCATTTT. Translating gives CASSLEGSNQPQHF. The chain couples TRBV7-8 to TRBJ1-5, with D uncertain. This CDR3 is built from 14 residues. With 1 base removed from V and 0 bases from J, the gap between germline ends came to 4 bases. From germline, CDR1 is SGHVS and CDR2 FQNEAQ.

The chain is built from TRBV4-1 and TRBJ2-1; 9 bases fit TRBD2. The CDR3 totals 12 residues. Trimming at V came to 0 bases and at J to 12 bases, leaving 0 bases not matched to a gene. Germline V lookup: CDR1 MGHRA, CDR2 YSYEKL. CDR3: CASSQEAGGQFF. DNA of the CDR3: TGCGCCAGCAGCCAAGAAGCGGGGGGGCAGTTCTTC.

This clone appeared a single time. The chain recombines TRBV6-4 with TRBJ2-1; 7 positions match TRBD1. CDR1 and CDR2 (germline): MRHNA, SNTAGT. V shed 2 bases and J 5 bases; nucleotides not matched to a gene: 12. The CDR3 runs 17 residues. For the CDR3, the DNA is TGTGCCAGCAGTGACCAACCGTTCGGGACAGTAGACAATGAGCAGTTCTTC. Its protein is CASSDQPFGTVDNEQFF.

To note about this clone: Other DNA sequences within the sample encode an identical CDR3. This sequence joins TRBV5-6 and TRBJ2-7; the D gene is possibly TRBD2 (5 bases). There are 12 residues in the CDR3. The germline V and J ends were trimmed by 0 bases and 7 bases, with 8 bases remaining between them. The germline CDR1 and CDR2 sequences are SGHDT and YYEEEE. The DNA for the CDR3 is TGTGCCAGCAGCTTGGGAGGGTTGGAGCAGTACTTC. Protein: CASSLGGLEQYF.

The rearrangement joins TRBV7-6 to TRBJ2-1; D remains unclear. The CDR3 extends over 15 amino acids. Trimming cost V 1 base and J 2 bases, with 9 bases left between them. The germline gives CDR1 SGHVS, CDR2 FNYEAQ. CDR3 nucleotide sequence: TGTGCCAGCAGCTTAGAAGTGCTTACCTACAATGAGCAGTTCTTC. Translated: CASSLEVLTYNEQFF.

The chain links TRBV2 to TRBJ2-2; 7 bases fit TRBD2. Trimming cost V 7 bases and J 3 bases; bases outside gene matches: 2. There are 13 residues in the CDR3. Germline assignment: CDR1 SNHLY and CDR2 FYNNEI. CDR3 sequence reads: CASNGGDTGELFF. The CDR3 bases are TGTGCCAGCAATGGGGGGGACACCGGGGAGCTGTTTTTT. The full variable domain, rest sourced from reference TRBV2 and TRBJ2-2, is EPEVTQTPSHQVTQMGQEVILRCVPISNHLYFYWYRQILGQKVEFLVSFYNNEISEKSEIFDDQFSVERPDGSNFTLKIRSTKLEDSAMYFCASNGGDTGELFFGEGSRLTVL.

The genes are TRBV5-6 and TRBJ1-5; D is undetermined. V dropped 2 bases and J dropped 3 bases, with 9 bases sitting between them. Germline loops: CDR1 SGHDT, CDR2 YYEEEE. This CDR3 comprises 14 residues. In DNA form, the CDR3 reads TGTGCCAGCAGCTTCGGAAGAGTCAATCAGCCCCAGCATTTT. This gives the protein CASSFGRVNQPQHF. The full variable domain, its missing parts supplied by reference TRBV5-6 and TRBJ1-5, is DAGVTQSPTHLIKTRGQQVTLRCSPKSGHDTVSWYQQALGQGPQFIFQYYEEEERQRGNFPDRFSGHQFPNYSSELNVNALLLGDSALYLCASSFGRVNQPQHFGDGTRLSIL.

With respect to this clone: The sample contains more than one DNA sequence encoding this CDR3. The CDR3 coding sequence is TGTGCCAGTAGTATAGCCAGCACCGGGGAGCTGTTTTTT. Amino acid sequence: CASSIASTGELFF. The chain recombines TRBV19 with TRBJ2-2; D is unresolved. Trimming removed 1 base from V and 4 bases from J, with 4 bases in between. The CDR3 has 13 residues. The V gene's germline CDR1 is LNHDA and CDR2 SQIVND (reference sequence). Supplemented by reference TRBV19 and TRBJ2-2, the full variable domain reads DGGITQSPKYLFRKEGQNVTLSCEQNLNHDAMYWYRQDPGQGLRLIYYSQIVNDFQKGDIAEGYSVSREKKESFPLTVTSAQKNPTAFYLCASSIASTGELFFGEGSRLTVL.

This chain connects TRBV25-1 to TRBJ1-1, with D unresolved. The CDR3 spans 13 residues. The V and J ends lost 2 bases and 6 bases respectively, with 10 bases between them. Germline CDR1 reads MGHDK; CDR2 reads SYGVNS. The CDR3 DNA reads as TGTGCCAGCAGTGAAGGCGGCTGGGCTGAAGCTTTCTTT. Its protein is CASSEGGWAEAFF.

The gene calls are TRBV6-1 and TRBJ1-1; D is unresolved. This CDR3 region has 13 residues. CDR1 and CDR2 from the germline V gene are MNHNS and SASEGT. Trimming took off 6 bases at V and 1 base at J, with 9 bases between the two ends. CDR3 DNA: TGTGCCAGCAGCCGGCAGCAGAACACTGAAGCTTTCTTT. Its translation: CASSRQQNTEAFF.

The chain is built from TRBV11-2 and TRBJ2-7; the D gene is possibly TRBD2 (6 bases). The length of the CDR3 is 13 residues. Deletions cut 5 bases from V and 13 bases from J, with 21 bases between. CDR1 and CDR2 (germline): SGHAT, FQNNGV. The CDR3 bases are TGTGCCAGCAGCCCCCTCCTGCGGGACCCCCTCTACTTC. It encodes CASSPLLRDPLYF.

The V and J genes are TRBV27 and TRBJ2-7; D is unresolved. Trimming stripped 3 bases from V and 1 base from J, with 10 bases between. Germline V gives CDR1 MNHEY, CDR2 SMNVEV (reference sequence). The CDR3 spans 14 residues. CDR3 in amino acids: CASSFFGESYEQYF. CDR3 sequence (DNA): TGTGCCAGCAGTTTTTTCGGAGAGTCCTACGAGCAGTACTTC.

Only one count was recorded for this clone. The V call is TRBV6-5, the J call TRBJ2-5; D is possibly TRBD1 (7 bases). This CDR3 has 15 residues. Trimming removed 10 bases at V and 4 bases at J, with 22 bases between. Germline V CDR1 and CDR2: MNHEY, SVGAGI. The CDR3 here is CATNQGGIYRETQYF. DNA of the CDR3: TGTGCCACTAATCAGGGGGGCATCTACCGAGAGACCCAGTACTTC.

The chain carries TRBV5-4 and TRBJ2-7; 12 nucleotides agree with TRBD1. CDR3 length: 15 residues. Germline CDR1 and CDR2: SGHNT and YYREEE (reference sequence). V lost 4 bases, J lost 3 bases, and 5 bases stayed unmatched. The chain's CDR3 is CASSQGQGADYEQYF. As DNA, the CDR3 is TGTGCCAGCAGCCAGGGACAGGGGGCGGACTACGAGCAGTACTTC.

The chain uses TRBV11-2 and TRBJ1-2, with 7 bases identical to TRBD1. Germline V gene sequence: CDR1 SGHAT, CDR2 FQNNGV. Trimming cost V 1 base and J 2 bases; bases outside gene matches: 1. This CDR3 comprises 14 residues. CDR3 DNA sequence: TGTGCCAGCAGCTTAGCACAGGGGAACTATGGCTACACCTTC. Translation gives CASSLAQGNYGYTF.